Below, 2 T cell receptor beta chains from the same sample are listed, as sequenced in a study of CD8 T cells in ankylosing spondylitis. Study-level results: Several highly homologous variants made up a TCR beta motif, and this motif appeared characteristic of ankylosing spondylitis blood.

A single record per CDR3 protein comes from TCRdb applying MiXCR to the 5' RACE reads. The top ten hold 0.51% of the sample, which has around 770,000 distinct CDR3 sequences, about an eighth seen once. These receptors have no identified antigens. Material for sequencing was blood, either unsorted or a sorted T cell fraction (not recorded which). The source of these receptors is a male donor with ankylosing spondylitis.

The chain couples TRBV20-1 to TRBJ2-1; TRBD2 matches 11 bases. The CDR3 runs to 13 residues. Germline-derived CDR1 and CDR2 are DFQATT and SNEGSKA (reference sequence). Losses at the gene ends were 7 bases for V and 1 base for J; bases not matched to a gene: 0. This chain's CDR3 is CSGTSGSYNEQFF. The DNA of the CDR3 is TGCAGTGGGACTAGCGGGTCCTACAATGAGCAGTTCTTC.

V is TRBV18 and J is TRBJ2-1, with 11 bases matching TRBD2. CDR3 size: 14 residues. J gave up 5 bases and V 6 bases, and 3 bases lay outside the gene matches. Germline values: CDR1 KGHSH, CDR2 LQKENI. The CDR3 nucleotides are TGTGCCAGCTCTCAACTAGCGGGGGACAATGAGCAGTTCTTC. This gives the protein CASSQLAGDNEQFF.